This TCR beta chain emerged from a study of blood T cell repertoires in COVID-19. Study overall: Samples taken during acute and convalescent COVID-19 were collected in the United States, Italy and Spain.

This CDR3 contains 16 residues. CDR1 and CDR2 from the germline V gene are LNHDA and SQIVND (reference sequence). Germline trimming cut 3 bases from V and 4 bases from J; bases unmatched to any gene: 8. Clones were sequenced by immunoSEQ multiplex PCR, and TCRdb holds only the in-frame ones, with some missing. This table has over 50,000 clones, 85% appearing once. Material: peripheral blood. This sequence originates from a human donor in a cohort sampled during active COVID-19. The chain employs TRBV19 and TRBJ2-2, with TRBD2 matching 7 bases. CDR3 in DNA: TGTGCCAGTAGTATGTTCTTGGGGGAGGGCACCGGGGAGCTGTTTTTT. Residues: CASSMFLGEGTGELFF.